These 5 T cell receptor beta chains came from one sample sequenced in a study of metastatic and nonmetastatic thyroid tumors. Every patient was untreated before thyroid surgery. TCRdb re-called clones from the PCR reads using MiXCR. The sample has about 22,000 clones, around 23% seen once. Input material: blood. Receptors were obtained from a male donor with papillary thyroid cancer or a benign thyroid nodule (not recorded which). Some clones in this sample may be carry-over from other donors' samples.

This clone was recorded only once. The V gene is TRBV7-2, the J gene TRBJ2-1, with unresolved D. The CDR3 runs 12 residues. Trimming took 2 bases from V and 8 from J, leaving 7 bases between them. Germline CDR1 SGHTA, CDR2 FQGNSA. In nucleotides, the CDR3 is TGTGCCAGCAGCTTACCTGGGGATGAGCAGTTCTTC. Amino acid sequence: CASSLPGDEQFF.

In this sample, this clone turned up a few times. A single base separates this from a much larger clone, so it may be a read error. Other nucleotide sequences in the sample specify the same CDR3. This chain links TRBV7-9 with TRBJ2-7; D might be TRBD2 (5 bases). The CDR3 spans 14 residues. In germline, CDR1 is SEHNR, CDR2 FQNEAQ (reference sequence). V was shortened by 0 bases and J by 4 bases, with 10 bases between the two germline ends. The CDR3 spells CASSLAGSGYEQYF. The DNA for the CDR3 is TGTGCCAGCAGCTTAGCTGGGAGCGGTTACGAGCAGTACTTC.

In its sample, this clone was seen many times. The rearrangement uses TRBV12-3 or TRBV12-4 and TRBJ1-5; D gene uncertain. V lost 1 base to trimming and J lost 10 bases, with 5 bases between them. This CDR3 contains 11 residues. The DNA of the CDR3 is TGTGCCAGCAGTTTAGGGCATCCCCAGCATTTT. It yields the protein CASSLGHPQHF.

This clone was seen at least ten times. V gene TRBV2 combines with J gene TRBJ2-1; tentative D call: TRBD1 (5 bases). With 6 bases removed from V and 6 bases from J, the gap between germline ends came to 18 bases. CDR3 length: 15 amino acids. Germline CDR1 and CDR2: SNHLY and FYNNEI. DNA of the CDR3: TGTGCCAGCAGAACACTAAGGGTAAGGGGCAATGAGCAGTTCTTC. As protein: CASRTLRVRGNEQFF.

The rearrangement joins TRBV6-1 to TRBJ1-2, with D unresolved. Germline CDR1 is MNHNS and CDR2 is SASEGT. V was trimmed by 6 bases and J by 7 bases, leaving 27 bases between them. The CDR3 consists of 17 residues. CDR3 coding DNA: TGTGCCAGCAGCCTGGACCCGAACAGCCAATTTCGGGGTGGCTACACCTTC. Its translation: CASSLDPNSQFRGGYTF.